The text below deals with one T cell receptor (beta chain). What antigen it recognizes has not been identified. Per-base quality was not reported, and no clone a single base away is much larger than it. The data derive from a study of T cells in localized non-small cell lung cancer (dated by TCRdb to 2019 to 2021). As for the study more broadly: Comparing tumors with uninvolved tumor-adjacent lungs, the study looked at the T cell repertoires of about 240 patients with early-stage NSCLC. The cohort consisted of approximately 240 treatment-naive NSCLC patients whose localized lung tumors had been resected. Of the NSCLC patients, around 130 were male and approximately 97 were female, and the mean age was approximately 66 years. The paper as a whole reports these results and caveats: Because of the exploratory design, TCR variables were selected using unadjusted p-values without false-discovery rate correction. Because multi-region tumor sequencing was not done, intratumor heterogeneity could not be ruled out. Higher T cell density in blood was associated with longer overall survival, whereas higher clonality in adjacent lung was associated with shorter survival. A median of 57 of the top 100 tumor clones were detected in paired uninvolved adjacent lung, and some 28 of these tumor clones were also found among the top 100 clones of the paired uninvolved adjacent lung. Uninvolved tumor-adjacent lung showed the highest T cell clonality, higher than tumor, which suggests more focused antigenic responses in the uninvolved tumor-adjacent lung.

At diagnosis, peripheral blood, uninvolved tumor-adjacent lung and tumor were collected and were preserved as a mix of fresh-frozen and FFPE material. For TCR repertoire profiling, blood samples were analyzed as peripheral blood mononuclear cells. TCR beta CDR3 regions were sequenced from DNA using the immunoSEQ Assay. As for the original processing: To compute T cell density, TCR beta template counts were normalized to usable DNA, which was estimated by amplifying housekeeping genes. The preseqR package was used to estimate richness by extrapolating to 400,000 templates for PBMC samples and to 120,000 templates for tissue samples. Clonality was taken to be one minus Pielou's evenness. Tissue-enriched TCRs were identified by differential abundance testing using productive amino-acid clonotypes, minimum total count 5 and alpha 0.1. Repertoire overlap between compartments was quantified with the Jaccard Index and Morisita Overlap Index. GLIPH grouped TCR beta CDR3s together with public tetramer-defined viral CDR3s, and a viral motif had to include at least three viral sequences and also show V-gene enrichment. The table comes from immuneACCESS by way of TCRdb, which keeps in-frame sequences with V and J called. Part of the clones is missing from these tables; in studies checked, under half for an unresolved V gene and the rest for unknown reasons. V and J calls and clone size are given by that table; D and trimming were obtained from the DNA. This sample comprises roughly 40,000 clones, around 81% of them detected only once. In total, the top ten clones hold approximately 7% of the sample.

The source of this sequence is a male donor at least 60 years old with stage II lung adenocarcinoma. This specimen consisted of peripheral blood mononuclear cells, obtained before any cancer treatment.

The nucleotide sequence is given as TGCGCCAGCAGCTCGGCGGGAGTGGGTACCACCGGGGAGCTGTTTTTT. Translated, it gives CASSSAGVGTTGELFF. The V and J segments used are TRBV5-1 and TRBJ2-2, with 7 bases in between that match TRBD2. CDR1 and CDR2 are read off the germline V gene as SGHRS and YFSETQ. The CDR3 starts with the cysteine, ends with the phenylalanine, and has 16 residues. Only CDR3 DNA is held: 48 bases, read in frame from base 1. For this chain, trimming is 3 bases at the V end and 4 bases at the J end, and the number of junction bases without a gene match is 9.